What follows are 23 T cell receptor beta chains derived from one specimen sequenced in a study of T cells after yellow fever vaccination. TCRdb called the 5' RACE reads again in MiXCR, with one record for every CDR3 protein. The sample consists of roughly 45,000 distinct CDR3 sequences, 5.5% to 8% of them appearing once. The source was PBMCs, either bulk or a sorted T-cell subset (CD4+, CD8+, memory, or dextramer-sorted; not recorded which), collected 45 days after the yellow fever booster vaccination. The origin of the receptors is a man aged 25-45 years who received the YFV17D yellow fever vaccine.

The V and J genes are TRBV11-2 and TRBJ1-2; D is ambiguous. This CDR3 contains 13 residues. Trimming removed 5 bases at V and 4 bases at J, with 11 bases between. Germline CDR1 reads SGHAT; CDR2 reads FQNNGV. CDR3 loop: CASSPSGIYGYTF. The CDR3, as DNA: TGTGCCAGCAGCCCTAGTGGCATCTATGGCTACACCTTC.

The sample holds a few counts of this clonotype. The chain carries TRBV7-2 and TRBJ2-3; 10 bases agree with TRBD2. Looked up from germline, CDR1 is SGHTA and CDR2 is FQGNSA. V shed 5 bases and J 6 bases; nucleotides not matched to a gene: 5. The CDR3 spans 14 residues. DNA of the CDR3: TGTGCCAGCAGCCTACAGCGGGGGGGGGATACGCAGTATTTT. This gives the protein CASSLQRGGDTQYF.

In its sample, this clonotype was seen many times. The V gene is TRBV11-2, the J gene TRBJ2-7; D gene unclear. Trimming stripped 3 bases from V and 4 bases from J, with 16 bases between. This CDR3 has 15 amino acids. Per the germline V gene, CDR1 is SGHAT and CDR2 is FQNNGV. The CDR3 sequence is CASSFYLSNPYEQYF. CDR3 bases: TGTGCCAGCAGCTTTTATCTTAGTAATCCTTACGAGCAGTACTTC.

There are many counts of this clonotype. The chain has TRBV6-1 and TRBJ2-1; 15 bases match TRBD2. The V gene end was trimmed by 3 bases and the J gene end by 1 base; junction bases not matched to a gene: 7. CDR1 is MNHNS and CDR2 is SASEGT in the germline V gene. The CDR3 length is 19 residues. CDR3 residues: CASSDPGLAGGGSYNEQFF. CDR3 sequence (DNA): TGTGCCAGCAGTGATCCGGGACTAGCGGGAGGTGGATCCTACAATGAGCAGTTCTTC.

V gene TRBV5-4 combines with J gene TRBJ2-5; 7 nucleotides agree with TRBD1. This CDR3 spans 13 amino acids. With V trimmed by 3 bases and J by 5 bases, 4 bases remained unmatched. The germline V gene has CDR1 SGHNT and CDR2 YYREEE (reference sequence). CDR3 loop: CASSSGQAETQYF. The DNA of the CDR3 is TGTGCCAGCAGCTCCGGACAGGCGGAGACCCAGTACTTC.

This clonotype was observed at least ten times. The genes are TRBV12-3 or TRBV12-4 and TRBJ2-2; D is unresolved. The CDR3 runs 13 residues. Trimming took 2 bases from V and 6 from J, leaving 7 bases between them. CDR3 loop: CASSLSGPGELFF. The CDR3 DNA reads TGTGCCAGCAGTTTATCTGGGCCCGGGGAGCTGTTTTTT.

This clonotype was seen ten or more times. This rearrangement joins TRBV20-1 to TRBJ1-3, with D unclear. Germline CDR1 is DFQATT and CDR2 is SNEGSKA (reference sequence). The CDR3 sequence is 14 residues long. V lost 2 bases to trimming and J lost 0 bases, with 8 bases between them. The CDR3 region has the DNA TGCAGTGCTAGACTCAGCCTCTCTGGAAACACCATATATTTT. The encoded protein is CSARLSLSGNTIYF.

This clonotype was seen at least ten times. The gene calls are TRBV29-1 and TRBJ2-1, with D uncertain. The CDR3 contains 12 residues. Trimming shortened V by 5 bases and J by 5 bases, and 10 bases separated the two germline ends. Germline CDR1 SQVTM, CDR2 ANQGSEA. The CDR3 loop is CSVHRSDNEQFF. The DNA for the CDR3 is TGCAGCGTTCATCGCTCTGACAATGAGCAGTTCTTC.

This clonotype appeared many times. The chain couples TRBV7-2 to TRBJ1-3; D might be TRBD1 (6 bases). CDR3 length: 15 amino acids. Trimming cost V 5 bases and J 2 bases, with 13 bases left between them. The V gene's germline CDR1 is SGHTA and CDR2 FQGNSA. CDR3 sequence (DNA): TGTGCCAGCAGCAACTTACAGGGAGCTGGAAACACCATATATTTT. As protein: CASSNLQGAGNTIYF.

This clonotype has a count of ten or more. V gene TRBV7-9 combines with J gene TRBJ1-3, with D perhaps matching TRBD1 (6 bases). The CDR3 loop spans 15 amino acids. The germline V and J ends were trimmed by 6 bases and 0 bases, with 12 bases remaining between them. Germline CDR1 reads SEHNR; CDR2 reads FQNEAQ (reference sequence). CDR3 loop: CASSQDSGSGNTIYF. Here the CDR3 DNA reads TGTGCCAGCAGTCAGGACAGCGGCTCTGGAAACACCATATATTTT.

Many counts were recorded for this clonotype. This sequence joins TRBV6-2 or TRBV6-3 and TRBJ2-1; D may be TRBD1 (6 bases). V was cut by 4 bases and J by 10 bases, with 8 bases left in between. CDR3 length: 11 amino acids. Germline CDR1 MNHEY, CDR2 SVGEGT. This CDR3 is CASSSGVEQFF. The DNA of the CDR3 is TGTGCCAGCAGTTCAGGGGTAGAGCAGTTCTTC.

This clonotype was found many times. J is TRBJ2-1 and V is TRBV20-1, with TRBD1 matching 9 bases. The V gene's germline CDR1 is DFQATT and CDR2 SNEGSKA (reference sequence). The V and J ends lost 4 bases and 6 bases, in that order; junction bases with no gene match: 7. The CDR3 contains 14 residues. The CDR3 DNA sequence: TGCAGTGCTACCTCCCCGGGACAGGGCAATGAGCAGTTCTTC. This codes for CSATSPGQGNEQFF.

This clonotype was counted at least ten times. The CDR3 here is CASSLSIQETQYF. The CDR3 region has the DNA TGTGCCAGCAGCTTAAGCATCCAAGAGACCCAGTACTTC. The chain couples TRBV11-2 to TRBJ2-5; D gene unclear. CDR3 length: 13 amino acids. Germline loops: CDR1 SGHAT, CDR2 FQNNGV. V lost 2 bases and J 1 base, leaving 5 bases between the germline ends.

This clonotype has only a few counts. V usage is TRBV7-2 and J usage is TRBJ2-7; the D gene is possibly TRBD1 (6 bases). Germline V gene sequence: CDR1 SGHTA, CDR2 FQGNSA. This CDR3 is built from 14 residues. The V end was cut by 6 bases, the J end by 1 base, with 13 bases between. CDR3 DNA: TGTGCCAGCAGGCCCGCCCAGGGGTCCTACGAGCAGTACTTC. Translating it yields CASRPAQGSYEQYF.

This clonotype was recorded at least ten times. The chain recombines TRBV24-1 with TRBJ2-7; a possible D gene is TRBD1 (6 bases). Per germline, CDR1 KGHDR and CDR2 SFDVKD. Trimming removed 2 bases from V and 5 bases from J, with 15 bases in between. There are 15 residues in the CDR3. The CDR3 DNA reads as TGTGCCACCAGTGATTCGAACAGGGTTTCCAACGAGCAGTACTTC. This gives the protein CATSDSNRVSNEQYF.

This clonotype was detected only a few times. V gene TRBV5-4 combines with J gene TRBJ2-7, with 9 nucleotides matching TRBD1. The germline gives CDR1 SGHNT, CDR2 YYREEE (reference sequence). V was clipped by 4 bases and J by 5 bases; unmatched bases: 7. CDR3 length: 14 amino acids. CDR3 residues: CASSRRDRVHEQYF. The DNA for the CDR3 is TGTGCCAGCAGCCGCCGGGACAGGGTCCACGAGCAGTACTTC. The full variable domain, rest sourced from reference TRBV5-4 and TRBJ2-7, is ETGVTQSPTHLIKTRGQQVTLRCSSQSGHNTVSWYQQALGQGPQFIFQYYREEENGRGNFPPRFSGLQFPNYSSELNVNALELDDSALYLCASSRRDRVHEQYFGPGTRLTVT.

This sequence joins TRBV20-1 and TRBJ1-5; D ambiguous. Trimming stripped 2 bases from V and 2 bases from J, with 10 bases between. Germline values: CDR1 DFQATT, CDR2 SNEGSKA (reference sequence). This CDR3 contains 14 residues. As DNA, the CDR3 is TGCAGTGCTAGACAGCGTTCGGGCAATCAGCCCCAGCATTTT. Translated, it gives CSARQRSGNQPQHF.

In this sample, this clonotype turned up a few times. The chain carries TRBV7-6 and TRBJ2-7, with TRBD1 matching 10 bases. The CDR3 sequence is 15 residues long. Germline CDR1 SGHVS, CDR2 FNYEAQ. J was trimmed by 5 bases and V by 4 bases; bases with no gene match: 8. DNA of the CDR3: TGTGCCAGCAGCTCCCCCGGGACAGGGGAGCACGAGCAGTACTTC. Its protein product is CASSSPGTGEHEQYF.

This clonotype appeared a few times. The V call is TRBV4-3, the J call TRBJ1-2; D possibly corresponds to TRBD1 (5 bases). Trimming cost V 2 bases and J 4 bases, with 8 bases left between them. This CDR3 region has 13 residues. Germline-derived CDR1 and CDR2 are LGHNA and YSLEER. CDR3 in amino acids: CASSQQGSYGYTF. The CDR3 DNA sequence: TGCGCCAGCAGCCAACAGGGTAGCTATGGCTACACCTTC.

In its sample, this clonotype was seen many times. Here the CDR3 reads CASSHLYEQYF. The DNA for the CDR3 is TGTGCCAGCAGCCACCTTTACGAGCAGTACTTC. This chain links TRBV7-2 with TRBJ2-7; D is unresolved. V was cut by 5 bases and J by 4 bases, with 6 bases left in between. The V gene's germline CDR1 is SGHTA and CDR2 FQGNSA. The CDR3 has 11 amino acids.

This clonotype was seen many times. CDR3 in DNA: TGTGCCAGCGCCCAATTCGGACGAGGAACAGATACGCAGTATTTT. This gives the protein CASAQFGRGTDTQYF. V usage is TRBV12-3 or TRBV12-4 and J usage is TRBJ2-3, with D unclear. The CDR3 is 15 residues long. Trimming left V 8 bases short and J 3 bases short, with 18 bases between.

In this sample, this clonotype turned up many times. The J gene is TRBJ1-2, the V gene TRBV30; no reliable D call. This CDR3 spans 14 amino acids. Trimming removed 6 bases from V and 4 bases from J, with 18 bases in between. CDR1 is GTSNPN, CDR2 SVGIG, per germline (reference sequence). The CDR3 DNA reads TGTGCCTGCCCCCTTCGATGGCAAGGCTATGGCTACACCTTC. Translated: CACPLRWQGYGYTF.

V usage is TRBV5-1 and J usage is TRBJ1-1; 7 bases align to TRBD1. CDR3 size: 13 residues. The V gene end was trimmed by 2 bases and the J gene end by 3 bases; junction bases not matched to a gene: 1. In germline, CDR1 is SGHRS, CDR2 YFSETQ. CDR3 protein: CASSLTGDTEAFF. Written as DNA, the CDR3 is TGCGCCAGCAGCTTAACAGGGGACACTGAAGCTTTCTTT.